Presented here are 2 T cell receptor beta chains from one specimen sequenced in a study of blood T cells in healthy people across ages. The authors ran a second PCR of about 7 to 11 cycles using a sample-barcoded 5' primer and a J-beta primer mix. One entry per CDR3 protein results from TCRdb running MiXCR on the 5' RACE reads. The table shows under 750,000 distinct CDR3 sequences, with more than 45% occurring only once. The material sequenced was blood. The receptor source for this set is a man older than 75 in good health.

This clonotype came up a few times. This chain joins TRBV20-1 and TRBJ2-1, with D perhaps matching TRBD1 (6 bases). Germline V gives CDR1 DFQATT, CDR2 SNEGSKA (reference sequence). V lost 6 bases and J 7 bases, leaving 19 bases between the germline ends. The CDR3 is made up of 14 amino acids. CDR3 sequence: CSALGRGPDNEQFF. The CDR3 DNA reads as TGCAGTGCCCTCGGCAGGGGACCGGATAATGAGCAGTTCTTC.

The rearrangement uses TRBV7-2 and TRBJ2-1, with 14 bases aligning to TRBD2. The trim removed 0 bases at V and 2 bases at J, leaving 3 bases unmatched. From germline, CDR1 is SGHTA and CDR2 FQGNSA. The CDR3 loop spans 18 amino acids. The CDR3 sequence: CASSLATSGRGAYNEQFF. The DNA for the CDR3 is TGTGCCAGCAGCTTAGCGACTAGCGGGAGGGGGGCCTACAATGAGCAGTTCTTC.